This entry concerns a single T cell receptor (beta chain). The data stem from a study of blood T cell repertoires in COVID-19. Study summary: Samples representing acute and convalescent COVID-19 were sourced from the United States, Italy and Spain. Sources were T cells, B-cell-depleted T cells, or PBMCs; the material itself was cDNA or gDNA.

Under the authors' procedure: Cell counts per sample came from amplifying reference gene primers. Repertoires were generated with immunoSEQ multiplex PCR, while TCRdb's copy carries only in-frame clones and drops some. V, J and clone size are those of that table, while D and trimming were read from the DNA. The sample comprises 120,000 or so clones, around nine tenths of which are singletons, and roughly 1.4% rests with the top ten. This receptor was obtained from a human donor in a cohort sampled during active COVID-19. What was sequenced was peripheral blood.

The CDR3 loop is CASSQGAGINEKLFF. CDR3 nucleotides: TGCGCCAGCAGCCAAGGGGCGGGGATTAATGAAAAACTGTTTTTT. The chain carries TRBV4-1 and TRBJ1-4; D unclear. Germline CDR1 and CDR2: MGHRA and YSYEKL. The V end was cut by 1 base, the J end by 4 bases, with 10 bases between. CDR3 length: 15 residues.